This TCR beta chain emerged from a study of shared clonotypes between healthy human individuals. The germline V and J ends were trimmed by 6 bases and 0 bases, with 9 bases remaining between them. The CDR3 loop spans 14 amino acids. CDR1 is MNHEY and CDR2 is SMNVEV in the germline V gene (reference sequence). The method was immunoSEQ multiplex PCR; TCRdb's version includes in-frame clones alone and lacks a portion of them. The sample contains some 2,000,000 clones, about 94% of which appear only once. Naive CD45RA+ and memory CD45RA-negative subsets were split from CD4+ cells. This sequence originates from a young man in good health. The chain combines TRBV27 with TRBJ1-5; D not resolved. The sample comprised naive CD4+ T cells sorted from blood. The subset was: CD45RA+ positively selected. The chain's CDR3 is CASSTGYSNQPQHF. In DNA, the CDR3 is TGTGCCAGCAGCACGGGATATAGCAATCAGCCCCAGCATTTT.